This T cell receptor beta chain was captured by sequencing in a study of response to subunit inactivated influenza vaccine (dated by TCRdb to 2016 to 2019). Background for the entire study: Deep quantitative T cell receptor repertoire profiling was used in the study to track responses to a trivalent subunit inactivated influenza vaccine. Study-wide conclusions, independent of this receptor: It was suggested by the authors that each seasonal influenza vaccination may recruit only a limited number of new T cells.

Including the terminal cysteine and phenylalanine, the CDR3 comprises 15 residues. Only CDR3 DNA remains: 45 bases, in frame from the first base. CDR1 SGHTA and CDR2 FQGNSA were looked up in the germline V gene. After removal of 5 bases from V and 0 bases from J, the junction retains 6 bases not matched to a gene. Library prep was done by RT-PCR. Sequencing used an Illumina HiSeq 2500. The public sequencing data were trimmed at Q25 with fastp and processed into clonotypes with MiXCR by TCRdb, which kept only in-frame beta chains. For every CDR3 protein sequence, its rows merge into one entry that carries the most common genes and DNA. This sample gives around 200,000 distinct CDR3 sequences in total; roughly 8.7% of them show up just once. The ten largest clones capture approximately 10% of the sample. This clonotype was found a few times. What antigen it recognizes has not been identified. No quality values exist for individual bases; no much larger clone is one base distant.

This sequence uses TRBV7-2 and TRBJ2-7, with 8 bases matching TRBD1. The receptor's source is a man aged 50 or older who received an inactivated influenza vaccine. Donor details come from another sample of the same person, matched by shared clones. Source: non-naive T cells sorted from PBMCs, taken on the day of vaccination. What the cell subset or site label conveys for this sample: memory T cell fraction. The nucleotide sequence reads TGTGCCAGCAGCCGCGGACAGGGCCCCTCCTACGAGCAGTACTTC. The translation is CASSRGQGPSYEQYF.